This T cell receptor (beta chain) was recorded in a study of cytomegalovirus exposure and HLA in healthy donors. The study ran its PCR with 60 Vbeta and 13 Jbeta primers. The method was immunoSEQ multiplex PCR; TCRdb's version includes in-frame clones alone and lacks a portion of them. This table has under 200,000 clones, 78% appearing once. This clone was seen a few times. The V end lost 8 bases, the J end lost 5 bases, and 15 bases lay between the germline ends. Germline V gives CDR1 SGHTA, CDR2 FQGNSA. The CDR3 runs to 14 residues. The sequencing sample was made of PBMCs. The chain recombines TRBV7-2 with TRBJ1-4; TRBD1 might be the D (6 bases). The TCR originated in a woman between 45 and 60 years old in good health and CMV-seropositive. CDR3 sequence reads: CASGATGSNEKLFF. Here the CDR3 DNA reads TGTGCCAGCGGGGCGACAGGCTCCAATGAAAAACTGTTTTTT.